This T cell receptor beta chain came from a study of cytomegalovirus exposure and HLA in healthy donors. This CDR3 has 17 amino acids. Germline V CDR1 and CDR2: MGHRA, YSYEKL. With V trimmed by 5 bases and J by 7 bases, 14 bases remained unmatched. To note about this clone: Its antigen is still unknown.

PCR involved 60 Vbeta and 13 Jbeta primers. The table came from immunoSEQ multiplex PCR; TCRdb's copy has only in-frame clones and leaves some out. Among under 200,000 clones listed, approximately 80% were seen once. Findings of the study overall: The only immune exposure information that was available was CMV serostatus. HLA alleles were associated with 15,000 to 20,000 TCR beta sequences in a later analysis at 0.05 false discovery rate. TCR beta V- and J-gene trimming was later associated with a missense DCLRE1C variant. Some TCR beta chains (around 160 of them) were listed as cytomegalovirus-associated.

The rearrangement joins TRBV4-1 to TRBJ2-2; 9 bases are shared with TRBD1. This clonotype was sampled from a woman in her forties or fifties in good health and CMV-seropositive. The source material was PBMCs. The CDR3 reads CASSTQTGTGRFGELFF. The DNA for the CDR3 is TGCGCCAGCAGCACTCAGACCGGGACAGGGAGGTTCGGGGAGCTGTTTTTT.